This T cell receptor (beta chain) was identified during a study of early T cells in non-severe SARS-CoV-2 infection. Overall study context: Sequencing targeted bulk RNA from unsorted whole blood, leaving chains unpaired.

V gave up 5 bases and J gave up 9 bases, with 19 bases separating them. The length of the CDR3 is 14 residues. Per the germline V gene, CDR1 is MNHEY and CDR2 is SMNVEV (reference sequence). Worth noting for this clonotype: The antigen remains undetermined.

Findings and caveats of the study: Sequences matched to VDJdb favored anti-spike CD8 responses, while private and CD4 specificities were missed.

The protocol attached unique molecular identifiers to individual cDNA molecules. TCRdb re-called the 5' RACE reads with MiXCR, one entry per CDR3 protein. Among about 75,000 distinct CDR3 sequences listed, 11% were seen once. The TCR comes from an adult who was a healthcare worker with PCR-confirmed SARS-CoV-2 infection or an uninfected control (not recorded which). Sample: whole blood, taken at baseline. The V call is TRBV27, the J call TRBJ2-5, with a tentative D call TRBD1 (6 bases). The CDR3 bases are TGTGCCAGCAGTCGCGGACAGCCAAGAGAACCCCAGTACTTC. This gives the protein CASSRGQPREPQYF.